One sample yielded the 22 T cell receptor beta chains listed below, sequenced in a study of OX40 agonist ivuxolimab in advanced cancers. Data came from immunoSEQ multiplex PCR; TCRdb stores just in-frame clones and leaves some out. Among tens of thousands of clones listed, approximately 91% were seen once. Sequences were derived from CD4+ or CD8+ T cells sorted from blood, sampled in a trial of the OX40 agonist ivuxolimab. These TCRs come from an adult with an advanced solid tumor such as melanoma, head and neck, liver or kidney cancer.

J is TRBJ2-2 and V is TRBV25-1; perhaps TRBD2 as D (5 bases). Germline lookup yields CDR1 MGHDK and CDR2 SYGVNS. Trimming pared 2 bases from V and 1 base from J, leaving 8 bases between. The CDR3 is made up of 15 amino acids. CDR3 in DNA: TGTGCCAGCAGTGAACGGGGAAGGAACACCGGGGAGCTGTTTTTT. This codes for CASSERGRNTGELFF.

Here the CDR3 reads CASSFGDEKLFF. The CDR3 nucleotides read TGTGCCAGCAGCTTTGGGGATGAAAAACTGTTTTTT. The chain couples TRBV5-4 to TRBJ1-4; D call uncertain. The germline V gene has CDR1 SGHNT and CDR2 YYREEE (reference sequence). The CDR3 consists of 12 residues. The V and J ends lost 2 bases and 6 bases respectively, with 5 bases between them. The full variable domain, with the rest looked up from reference TRBV5-4 and TRBJ1-4, is ETGVTQSPTHLIKTRGQQVTLRCSSQSGHNTVSWYQQALGQGPQFIFQYYREEENGRGNFPPRFSGLQFPNYSSELNVNALELDDSALYLCASSFGDEKLFFGSGTQLSVL.

This clone was seen only once. The chain joins TRBV11-2 to TRBJ2-7, with TRBD2 matching over 10 bases. Germline-derived CDR1 and CDR2 are SGHAT and FQNNGV. The CDR3 runs 15 residues. The J segment lost 7 bases and the V segment lost 1 base, leaving 7 bases of the junction unmatched. The CDR3 protein is CASSLVSKREGEQYF. In DNA, the CDR3 is TGTGCCAGCAGCTTAGTGAGTAAGCGGGAGGGAGAGCAGTACTTC.

V and J are TRBV6-4 and TRBJ2-2; maybe TRBD1 (6 bases). CDR1 and CDR2 from the germline V gene are MRHNA and SNTAGT. The CDR3 extends over 13 amino acids. V shed 6 bases and J shed 5 bases, with 10 bases lying between them. The CDR3 spells CASSQQGTGELFF. Written as DNA, the CDR3 is TGTGCCAGCAGCCAACAGGGAACCGGGGAGCTGTTTTTT.

The chain has TRBV4-2 and TRBJ2-1, with 11 positions matching TRBD2. This CDR3 spans 15 amino acids. Germline trimming cut 1 base from V and 10 bases from J; bases unmatched to any gene: 6. In germline, CDR1 is LGHNA, CDR2 YNFKEQ. The CDR3 sequence: CASSQALTSGREQFF. The DNA for the CDR3 is TGTGCCAGCAGCCAAGCGTTAACTAGCGGGAGAGAGCAGTTCTTC.

This clone is a singleton in its sample. The chain employs TRBV19 and TRBJ2-4; the D is unclear. Trimming took 4 bases from V and 0 from J, leaving 16 bases between them. The CDR3 length is 17 residues. Germline V CDR1 and CDR2: LNHDA, SQIVND (reference sequence). The CDR3 sequence: CASSTSGTFLAKNIQYF. The CDR3 bases are TGTGCCAGTAGTACCTCTGGCACCTTTCTAGCCAAAAACATTCAGTACTTC.

This clone was seen once. This sequence joins TRBV30 and TRBJ1-5; 7 bases map to TRBD1. Germline V gene data show CDR1 as GTSNPN and CDR2 as SVGIG (reference sequence). The CDR3 is made up of 17 amino acids. V gave up 1 base and J gave up 2 bases; unmatched junction bases: 11. CDR3 loop: CAWSASRTGTGNQPQHF. The DNA for the CDR3 is TGTGCCTGGAGTGCCTCCAGAACCGGGACAGGCAATCAGCCCCAGCATTTT.

CDR3 in amino acids: CASSLAPTHYSPLHF. The CDR3 nucleotides are TGTGCCAGCAGCTTGGCACCCACCCATTATTCACCCCTCCACTTT. V is TRBV5-6 and J is TRBJ1-6; no clear D gene. V lost 0 bases and J lost 8, with 12 bases in between. This CDR3 comprises 15 residues. Germline V gives CDR1 SGHDT, CDR2 YYEEEE.

V and J are TRBV27 and TRBJ2-7; D is possibly TRBD1 (6 bases). This CDR3 region has 11 residues. V was clipped by 8 bases and J by 2 bases, with 7 bases between them. Germline loops: CDR1 MNHEY, CDR2 SMNVEV (reference sequence). CDR3 coding DNA: TGTGCCAGCCGACAGGCCTACGAGCAGTACTTC. Protein product: CASRQAYEQYF.

DNA for the CDR3: TGTGCCACCAGCGAGCACGGGAACACTGAAGCTTTCTTT. Its translation is CATSEHGNTEAFF. V usage is TRBV15 and J usage is TRBJ1-1; D uncertain. Trimming took 5 bases from V and 1 from J, leaving 8 bases between them. In germline, CDR1 is LNHNV, CDR2 YYDKDF (reference sequence). This CDR3 region has 13 residues.

This clone was seen only once. The rearrangement joins TRBV7-2 to TRBJ1-1; D gene ambiguous. The germline CDR1 and CDR2 sequences are SGHTA and FQGNSA. Trimming left V 7 bases short and J 6 bases short, with 12 bases between. CDR3 length equals 12 residues. The DNA for the CDR3 is TGTGCCAGCACCCTTTCATTCTCTGAAGCTTTCTTT. This sequence encodes CASTLSFSEAFF.

The chain joins TRBV7-2 to TRBJ2-3, with 9 bases that match TRBD2. Germline V gene lookup returns CDR1 SGHTA and CDR2 FQGNSA. The CDR3 covers 15 residues. V shed 5 bases and J 7 bases; nucleotides not matched to a gene: 10. The CDR3 nucleotides read TGTGCCAGCAGCAACTTAGCGGGAGATGTGAATACGCAGTATTTT. Amino acids: CASSNLAGDVNTQYF.

The genes are TRBV7-6 and TRBJ2-3, with 14 bases identical to TRBD2. The junction had 18 bases not matched to a gene; V was cut back by 2 bases and J by 5 bases. CDR1 SGHVS and CDR2 FNYEAQ come from the germline V gene. The length of the CDR3 is 21 residues. CDR3 loop: CASSLIPTTSGRGNQEDTQYF. In nucleotides, the CDR3 is TGTGCCAGCAGCTTAATCCCGACGACTAGCGGGAGGGGAAATCAGGAAGATACGCAGTATTTT.

This chain connects TRBV7-2 to TRBJ2-3, with 8 nucleotides matching TRBD2. The germline CDR1 and CDR2 sequences are SGHTA and FQGNSA. The CDR3 contains 16 residues. The junction had 9 bases not matched to a gene; V was cut back by 5 bases and J by 2 bases. CDR3 loop: CASSRSLAGVTDTQYF. DNA for the CDR3: TGTGCCAGCAGCAGAAGCCTAGCGGGCGTCACAGATACGCAGTATTTT.

The V call is TRBV6-6, the J call TRBJ1-5; D call uncertain. CDR1 is MNHNY and CDR2 is SVGAGI in the germline V gene (reference sequence). This CDR3 comprises 14 residues. Trimming took 6 bases from V and 3 from J, leaving 12 bases between them. Written as DNA, the CDR3 is TGTGCCAGCAGCCCCCCGGGGAACAATCAGCCCCAGCATTTT. This translates into CASSPPGNNQPQHF.

The CDR3 loop is CASSQLLRTGGARSNQPQHF. CDR3 coding DNA: TGTGCCAGCAGCCAACTTCTCCGGACAGGGGGCGCGAGAAGCAATCAGCCCCAGCATTTT. This sequence joins TRBV28 and TRBJ1-5, with 11 positions matching TRBD1. The CDR3 has 20 residues. Per germline, CDR1 MDHEN and CDR2 SYDVKM. With 6 bases clipped from V and 1 base from J, the junction kept 17 bases outside the gene matches.

The chain is built from TRBV5-1 and TRBJ2-5; D unresolved. The better agreement between TRBJ2-7 and the DNA end casts doubt on the J call. The CDR3 extends over 13 amino acids. Germline V CDR1 and CDR2: SGHRS, YFSETQ. The CDR3 protein is CASSLGGTYEQYF. In nucleotides, the CDR3 is TGCGCCAGCAGCTTGGGTGGGACCTACGAGCAGTACTTC.

The chain is built from TRBV7-2 and TRBJ2-7; weak D call: TRBD2 (5 bases). The germline CDR1 and CDR2 sequences are SGHTA and FQGNSA. This CDR3 region has 15 residues. The V end lost 4 bases, the J end lost 0 bases, and 13 bases lay between the germline ends. CDR3 DNA sequence: TGTGCCAGCAGCTACCAGTCCGGGAACTCCTACGAGCAGTACTTC. This translates into CASSYQSGNSYEQYF.

The rearrangement uses TRBV5-4 and TRBJ1-2; the D gene is possibly TRBD1 (5 bases). Looked up from germline, CDR1 is SGHNT and CDR2 is YYREEE (reference sequence). CDR3 length equals 14 residues. Trimming removed 4 bases at V and 8 bases at J, with 18 bases between. The CDR3 sequence: CASSLGTTLGGYTF. The CDR3 DNA reads as TGTGCCAGCAGCCTCGGGACCACTCTTGGCGGCTACACCTTC.

The chain has TRBV28 and TRBJ2-3; TRBD2 agrees at 12 bases. From germline, CDR1 is MDHEN and CDR2 SYDVKM. The trim removed 6 bases at V and 1 base at J, leaving 8 bases unmatched. CDR3 length: 17 residues. The chain's CDR3 is CASSPPSGRARTDTQYF. The CDR3 nucleotides read TGTGCCAGCAGCCCCCCTAGCGGGAGGGCCCGCACAGATACGCAGTATTTT.

The CDR3 here is CASSEGPTAPDTQYF. CDR3 nucleotide sequence: TGTGCCAGCAGTGAGGGTCCTACGGCCCCAGATACGCAGTATTTT. The J gene is TRBJ2-3, the V gene TRBV6-1; D ambiguous. CDR1 and CDR2 from the germline V gene are MNHNS and SASEGT. The CDR3 loop spans 15 amino acids. Trimming left V 3 bases short and J 4 bases short, with 14 bases between.

This chain joins TRBV19 and TRBJ1-5; TRBD1 matches 11 bases. The CDR3 is 15 residues long. CDR1 is LNHDA and CDR2 is SQIVND in the germline V gene (reference sequence). Losses at the gene ends were 5 bases for V and 3 bases for J; bases not matched to a gene: 3. Here the CDR3 reads CASSEDRGPNQPQHF. As DNA, the CDR3 is TGTGCCAGTAGTGAGGACAGGGGGCCCAATCAGCCCCAGCATTTT.